These 8 T cell receptor beta chains originate from one sample sequenced in a study of OX40 agonist ivuxolimab in advanced cancers. Data came from immunoSEQ multiplex PCR; TCRdb stores just in-frame clones and leaves some out. The sample includes tens of thousands of clones, 85% to 90% seen only once; the top ten take about 5.5%. Sample: CD4+ or CD8+ T cells sorted from blood, taken in a trial of the OX40 agonist ivuxolimab. These receptors were obtained from an adult with an advanced solid tumor such as melanoma, head and neck, liver or kidney cancer.

The chain links TRBV7-8 to TRBJ2-1; D gene unclear. The CDR3 is 15 amino acids. Germline V gene sequence: CDR1 SGHVS, CDR2 FQNEAQ. Trimming shortened V by 0 bases and J by 8 bases, and 14 bases separated the two germline ends. The CDR3 is CASSLADTRMDEQFF. CDR3 coding DNA: TGTGCCAGCAGCTTAGCTGACACGCGGATGGATGAGCAGTTCTTC.

J is TRBJ1-6 and V is TRBV6-6, with D hard to call. The V and J ends lost 8 bases and 7 bases respectively, with 12 bases between them. The length of the CDR3 is 13 residues. Germline V gene sequence: CDR1 MNHNY, CDR2 SVGAGI (reference sequence). The CDR3 DNA sequence: TGTGCCAGCGCATTGACTGGGAATTCACCCCTCCACTTT. It codes for CASALTGNSPLHF.

The rearrangement uses TRBV28 and TRBJ1-5; no firm D call. The CDR3 loop spans 15 amino acids. Trimming removed 10 bases at V and 4 bases at J, with 20 bases between. Germline values: CDR1 MDHEN, CDR2 SYDVKM. CDR3 nucleotide sequence: TGTGCCACCACGACGTTGGATGGAAGAAATCAGCCCCAGCATTTT. Amino acid sequence: CATTTLDGRNQPQHF.

This rearrangement joins TRBV5-1 to TRBJ2-5; D is unclear. The V gene lost 2 bases and the J gene lost 5 bases, with 7 bases spanning the gap. Germline V lookup: CDR1 SGHRS, CDR2 YFSETQ. The CDR3 consists of 12 residues. The CDR3 DNA reads TGCGCCAGCAGCTTAGTTTTGGAGACCCAGTACTTC. It specifies CASSLVLETQYF.

The chain couples TRBV28 to TRBJ1-3; 7 bases are a match to TRBD1. The CDR3 sequence is 15 residues long. CDR1 is MDHEN, CDR2 SYDVKM, per germline. J lost 2 bases, V lost 6 bases, and 7 bases had no gene match. CDR3 region: CASSPGTVAGNTIYF. Written as DNA, the CDR3 is TGTGCCAGCAGCCCTGGGACAGTAGCTGGAAACACCATATATTTT.

The V gene is TRBV18, the J gene TRBJ2-2; 9 nucleotides match TRBD1. V shed 4 bases and J 2 bases; nucleotides not matched to a gene: 5. Germline V gene data show CDR1 as KGHSH and CDR2 as LQKENI. The CDR3 sequence is 16 residues long. The CDR3 nucleotides read TGTGCCAGCTCACTACAGGGGGCAGTCAACACCGGGGAGCTGTTTTTT. It codes for CASSLQGAVNTGELFF.

J is TRBJ2-3 and V is TRBV19; D perhaps matches TRBD1 (6 bases). Germline V CDR1 and CDR2: LNHDA, SQIVND (reference sequence). V was shortened by 0 bases and J by 0 bases, with 7 bases between the two germline ends. The CDR3 consists of 15 residues. CDR3 sequence: CASSIEGASTDTQYF. As DNA, the CDR3 is TGTGCCAGTAGTATAGAGGGGGCTAGCACAGATACGCAGTATTTT.

This chain connects TRBV18 to TRBJ1-5; TRBD1 is a possible D gene (6 bases). V gave up 3 bases and J gave up 7 bases, with 13 bases separating them. The CDR3 sequence is 14 residues long. CDR1 KGHSH and CDR2 LQKENI come from the germline V gene. The CDR3 DNA reads TGTGCCAGCTCACCTACGGGGGGCTTGCAGCCCCAGCATTTT. It encodes CASSPTGGLQPQHF.